The 9 T cell receptor beta chains below come from one sample, sequenced in a study of neoadjuvant nivolumab and ipilimumab in lung cancer. The data were produced by immunoSEQ multiplex PCR, yet TCRdb's version contains in-frame clones alone and is incomplete. Of about 4,300 clones in the sample, more than 80% are singletons; the top ten hold roughly 5.5%. The specimen comprised normal lung tissue adjacent to the tumor, sampled after neoadjuvant nivolumab, alone or with ipilimumab, at or shortly before surgery. The receptors were sampled from an adult with non-small cell lung cancer. Some clones in this sample may be carry-over from other donors' samples.

The rearrangement links TRBV5-1 to TRBJ2-7; 7 bases map to TRBD1. This CDR3 has 14 amino acids. Trimming cost V 7 bases and J 6 bases; bases outside gene matches: 13. CDR1 SGHRS and CDR2 YFSETQ come from the germline V gene. The CDR3 loop reads CASGTDYRSLEQYF. The CDR3, as DNA: TGCGCCAGCGGGACAGACTATAGATCCCTCGAGCAGTACTTC.

The chain carries TRBV11-3 and TRBJ1-1; D is perhaps TRBD1 (6 bases). Germline V gives CDR1 SGHNT, CDR2 YENEEA. The CDR3 covers 15 residues. V gave up 5 bases and J gave up 3 bases, with 16 bases separating them. The CDR3 region has the DNA TGTGCCAGCAGCCCCCGAGGGGGTGGATACACTGAAGCTTTCTTT. This sequence encodes CASSPRGGGYTEAFF.

The gene calls are TRBV5-1 and TRBJ2-3; TRBD1 matches 8 bases. The V and J ends lost 3 bases and 6 bases, in that order; junction bases with no gene match: 3. CDR1 SGHRS and CDR2 YFSETQ come from the germline V gene. The CDR3 spans 13 residues. In DNA, the CDR3 is TGCGCCAGCAGCTCCCAGGGGGCCGATACGCAGTATTTT. Its translation: CASSSQGADTQYF.

The CDR3 loop reads CASSLASGRATYEQYF. The CDR3 coding sequence is TGCGCCAGCAGCTTGGCCTCGGGCAGGGCAACCTACGAGCAGTACTTC. V is TRBV5-1 and J is TRBJ2-7; D might be TRBD1 (5 bases). CDR1 is SGHRS, CDR2 YFSETQ, per germline. The length of the CDR3 is 16 residues. Trimming removed 0 bases from V and 2 bases from J, with 15 bases in between.

This chain links TRBV27 with TRBJ2-7; unclear D gene. V lost 2 bases and J 0 bases, leaving 11 bases between the germline ends. Germline-derived CDR1 and CDR2 are MNHEY and SMNVEV (reference sequence). CDR3 length: 15 amino acids. The CDR3 DNA sequence: TGTGCCAGCAGTTTACGGAGTTTCGGCTCCTACGAGCAGTACTTC. Translated: CASSLRSFGSYEQYF.

The CDR3 coding sequence is TGTGCCAGCAGCGTCCTAGGCCCTGGGAATACGCAGTATTTT. Translation: CASSVLGPGNTQYF. This sequence joins TRBV5-4 and TRBJ2-3, with unresolved D. V was clipped by 4 bases and J by 7 bases, with 16 bases between them. The germline gives CDR1 SGHNT, CDR2 YYREEE (reference sequence). The CDR3 extends over 14 amino acids.

This chain uses TRBV7-2 with TRBJ2-7; TRBD2 matches 11 bases. The CDR3 is made up of 15 amino acids. CDR1 SGHTA and CDR2 FQGNSA come from the germline V gene. The V gene end was trimmed by 0 bases and the J gene end by 5 bases; junction bases not matched to a gene: 3. The CDR3 DNA sequence: TGTGCCAGCAGCTTAGCGCTAGCGGGAGGAGACGAGCAGTACTTC. Residues: CASSLALAGGDEQYF.

This clone was seen a few times. J is TRBJ2-6 and V is TRBV9; D is unresolved. The V gene lost 4 bases and the J gene lost 3 bases, with 8 bases spanning the gap. The germline V gene encodes CDR1 SGDLS and CDR2 YYNGEE. This CDR3 is 14 amino acids long. CDR3 in amino acids: CASSPLHGANVLTF. The CDR3, as DNA: TGTGCCAGCAGCCCCCTCCATGGGGCCAACGTCCTGACTTTC.

The J gene is TRBJ2-7, the V gene TRBV4-1; 16 positions match TRBD2. The CDR3 runs to 18 residues. Trimming removed 1 base from V and 3 bases from J; junction bases left unmatched: 6. Germline CDR1 is MGHRA and CDR2 is YSYEKL. CDR3 in DNA: TGCGCCAGCAGCCAAGGTGGGACTAGCGGGGGGGCCTTCTACGAGCAGTACTTC. Translated, it gives CASSQGGTSGGAFYEQYF.